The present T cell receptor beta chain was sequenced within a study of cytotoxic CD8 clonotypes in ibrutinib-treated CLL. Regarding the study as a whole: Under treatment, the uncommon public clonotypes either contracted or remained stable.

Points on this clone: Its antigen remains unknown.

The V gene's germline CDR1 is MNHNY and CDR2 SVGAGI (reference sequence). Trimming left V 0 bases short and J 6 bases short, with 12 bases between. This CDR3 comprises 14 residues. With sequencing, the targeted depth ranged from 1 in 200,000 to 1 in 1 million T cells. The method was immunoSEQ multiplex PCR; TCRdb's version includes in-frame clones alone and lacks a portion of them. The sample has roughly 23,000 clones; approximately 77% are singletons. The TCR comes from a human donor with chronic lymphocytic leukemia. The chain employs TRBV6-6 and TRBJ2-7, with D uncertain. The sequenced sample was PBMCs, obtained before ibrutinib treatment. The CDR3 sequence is CASSYSNILGEQYF. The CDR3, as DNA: TGTGCCAGCAGTTACTCGAATATACTCGGCGAGCAGTACTTC.